This is a list of T cell receptor beta chains from one sample in a study of blood T cell repertoires in COVID-19. Only in-frame clones appear in the TCRdb table, and some are missing; sequencing was by immunoSEQ multiplex PCR. The sample records about 260,000 clones, over 80% being singletons. The sample taken for sequencing was peripheral blood. The receptors come from a woman in her forties with acute or convalescent COVID-19. CDR3s include the opening cysteine and the closing phenylalanine or tryptophan. The order of the fields is V gene, D gene, J gene, clone size, CDR3 protein, CDR3 DNA. The D gene is left open where the match is weak. Clone size appears in some rows only: once, few, many, or a class for an expanded clone.

v_gene: TRBV5-1; d_gene: TRBD2; j_gene: TRBJ2-2; abundance: -; CDR3aa: CASSLAGTSGRTGELFF; CDR3nt: TGCGCCAGCAGCTTGGCCGGGACTAGCGGTCGGACCGGGGAGCTGTTTTTT
v_gene: TRBV27; d_gene: -; j_gene: TRBJ2-5; abundance: -; CDR3aa: CASSPRGGWGETQYF; CDR3nt: TGTGCCAGCAGCCCCAGGGGCGGTTGGGGAGAGACCCAGTACTTC
v_gene: TRBV6-5; d_gene: TRBD1; j_gene: TRBJ2-3; abundance: -; CDR3aa: CASRYRGTGGADTQYF; CDR3nt: TGTGCCAGCAGATACCGGGGGACAGGGGGTGCAGATACGCAGTATTTT
v_gene: TRBV5-6; d_gene: TRBD2; j_gene: TRBJ2-3; abundance: -; CDR3aa: CASSSSSGGAVDTQYF; CDR3nt: TGTGCCAGCAGCTCATCTAGCGGGGGGGCAGTAGATACGCAGTATTTT
v_gene: TRBV6-6; d_gene: -; j_gene: TRBJ1-1; abundance: -; CDR3aa: CASSYSTDGATEAFF; CDR3nt: TGTGCCAGCAGTTACTCAACTGATGGGGCGACTGAAGCTTTCTTT
v_gene: TRBV19; d_gene: -; j_gene: TRBJ1-2; abundance: -; CDR3aa: CASSIRTDSYGYTF; CDR3nt: TGTGCCAGTAGTATCCGGACAGATAGCTATGGCTACACCTTC
v_gene: TRBV5-6; d_gene: TRBD1; j_gene: TRBJ1-5; abundance: -; CDR3aa: CASSLAWDRTPQHF; CDR3nt: TGTGCCAGCAGCTTGGCCTGGGACAGGACGCCCCAGCATTTT
v_gene: TRBV7-2; d_gene: TRBD2; j_gene: TRBJ2-2; abundance: -; CDR3aa: CASSSAGGQDTGELFF; CDR3nt: TGTGCCAGCAGCTCCGCGGGGGGGCAAGACACCGGGGAGCTGTTTTTT
v_gene: TRBV2; d_gene: -; j_gene: TRBJ1-1; abundance: -; CDR3aa: CASSEARGAMNTEAFF; CDR3nt: TGTGCCAGCAGTGAAGCGCGGGGGGCCATGAACACTGAAGCTTTCTTT
v_gene: TRBV29-1; d_gene: TRBD1; j_gene: TRBJ1-1; abundance: -; CDR3aa: CSVRSGGFTEAFF; CDR3nt: TGCAGCGTTAGGTCAGGGGGGTTCACTGAAGCTTTCTTT
v_gene: TRBV11-2; d_gene: TRBD1; j_gene: TRBJ1-2; abundance: -; CDR3aa: CASSSIKQGPYGYTF; CDR3nt: TGTGCCAGCAGCTCAATAAAACAGGGGCCCTATGGCTACACCTTC
v_gene: TRBV5-8; d_gene: TRBD1; j_gene: TRBJ1-1; abundance: once; CDR3aa: CASSLGQGGTEAFF; CDR3nt: TGTGCCAGCAGCTTGGGACAGGGAGGCACTGAAGCTTTCTTT
v_gene: TRBV7-9; d_gene: TRBD1; j_gene: TRBJ2-2; abundance: -; CDR3aa: CASSLRQGDTGELFF; CDR3nt: TGTGCCAGCAGCTTACGACAGGGGGACACCGGGGAGCTGTTTTTT
v_gene: TRBV7-2; d_gene: -; j_gene: TRBJ1-1; abundance: -; CDR3aa: CASSLTGRGVTEAFF; CDR3nt: TGTGCCAGCAGCTTAACCGGCAGGGGAGTCACTGAAGCTTTCTTT
v_gene: TRBV19; d_gene: -; j_gene: TRBJ1-5; abundance: -; CDR3aa: CASSPRGSAAQHF; CDR3nt: TGTGCCAGTAGTCCACGGGGGTCGGCGGCCCAGCATTTT
v_gene: TRBV15; d_gene: -; j_gene: TRBJ2-1; abundance: -; CDR3aa: CATSRDLSSRFF; CDR3nt: TGTGCCACCAGCAGAGATCTTAGTAGTCGGTTCTTC
v_gene: TRBV10-3; d_gene: TRBD1; j_gene: TRBJ1-1; abundance: -; CDR3aa: CAIRDRAVNTEAFF; CDR3nt: TGTGCCATCAGGGACAGGGCGGTGAACACTGAAGCTTTCTTT
v_gene: TRBV6-5; d_gene: TRBD1; j_gene: TRBJ1-1; abundance: few; CDR3aa: CASRTGPGAFF; CDR3nt: TGTGCCAGCAGGACAGGGCCAGGGGCTTTCTTT
v_gene: TRBV19; d_gene: -; j_gene: TRBJ1-6; abundance: -; CDR3aa: CATKLGGENSPLHF; CDR3nt: TGTGCCACAAAGTTGGGAGGAGAGAATTCACCCCTCCACTTT
v_gene: TRBV5-5; d_gene: TRBD2; j_gene: TRBJ2-1; abundance: -; CDR3aa: CASSISGVEQFF; CDR3nt: TGTGCCAGCAGTATTAGCGGGGTAGAGCAGTTCTTC
v_gene: TRBV6-5; d_gene: TRBD1; j_gene: TRBJ1-5; abundance: once; CDR3aa: CASSYSDRQPQHF; CDR3nt: TGTGCCAGCAGTTACTCGGACAGGCAGCCCCAGCATTTT
v_gene: TRBV10-3; d_gene: -; j_gene: TRBJ1-1; abundance: -; CDR3aa: CATQDPQGNTEAFF; CDR3nt: TGTGCCACCCAGGATCCCCAGGGTAACACTGAAGCTTTCTTT
v_gene: TRBV19; d_gene: -; j_gene: TRBJ1-2; abundance: -; CDR3aa: CASSIEGGIYGYTF; CDR3nt: TGTGCCAGTAGTATCGAAGGGGGTATCTATGGCTACACCTTC
v_gene: TRBV19; d_gene: TRBD1; j_gene: TRBJ1-5; abundance: -; CDR3aa: CASRGQGPNQPQHF; CDR3nt: TGTGCCAGTCGCGGACAGGGGCCGAATCAGCCCCAGCATTTT
v_gene: TRBV7-9; d_gene: -; j_gene: TRBJ1-1; abundance: -; CDR3aa: CASSLAPRAMNTEAFF; CDR3nt: TGTGCCAGCAGCCTAGCCCCCAGGGCCATGAACACTGAAGCTTTCTTT
v_gene: TRBV11-3; d_gene: -; j_gene: TRBJ1-5; abundance: -; CDR3aa: CASSLGEGQPQHF; CDR3nt: TGTGCCAGCAGCTTAGGGGAGGGTCAGCCCCAGCATTTT
v_gene: TRBV4-1; d_gene: -; j_gene: TRBJ2-2; abundance: -; CDR3aa: CASSQGSSATGELFF; CDR3nt: TGCGCCAGCAGCCAAGGGTCTAGTGCCACCGGGGAGCTGTTTTTT